The 30 T cell receptor beta chains below were found in one sample sequenced in a study of blood T cells in healthy people across ages. A sample-barcoded 5' primer and a J-beta primer mix were used in a second PCR of roughly 7 to 11 cycles. TCRdb called the 5' RACE reads again in MiXCR, with one record for every CDR3 protein. The table lists roughly 800,000 distinct CDR3 sequences, roughly 50% of them singletons. Source material: blood. These TCRs come from a man under 40 in good health.

V usage is TRBV12-3 or TRBV12-4 and J usage is TRBJ2-3; 9 bases line up with TRBD1. V dropped 6 bases and J dropped 4; count of bases not matched to a gene: 5. There are 14 residues in the CDR3. CDR3 sequence: CASSRTGDSDTQYF. The CDR3 region has the DNA TGTGCCAGCAGCCGGACAGGGGATTCAGATACGCAGTATTTT.

The V call is TRBV16, the J call TRBJ1-1, with D tentatively TRBD1 (6 bases). Germline CDR1 and CDR2: KGHSY and FQNENV. Trimming shortened V by 2 bases and J by 1 base, and 11 bases separated the two germline ends. CDR3 length equals 15 residues. The DNA of the CDR3 is TGTGCCAGCAGCCAAATAGGGGGTCGGAACACTGAAGCTTTCTTT. Protein sequence: CASSQIGGRNTEAFF.

This clonotype was counted between two and nine times. This rearrangement joins TRBV29-1 to TRBJ2-1; 7 bases are a match to TRBD2. Per the germline V gene, CDR1 is SQVTM and CDR2 is ANQGSEA. J lost 8 bases, V lost 4 bases, and 2 bases had no gene match. This CDR3 spans 11 amino acids. CDR3 nucleotide sequence: TGCAGCGTTGTGGGAGGGTATGAGCAGTTCTTC. Amino acids: CSVVGGYEQFF.

V and J are TRBV7-6 and TRBJ1-4; D perhaps matches TRBD1 (6 bases). V dropped 3 bases and J dropped 0 bases, with 17 bases sitting between them. This CDR3 has 18 residues. Germline assignment: CDR1 SGHVS and CDR2 FNYEAQ. CDR3 amino acids: CASSFSVGGLATNEKLFF. In DNA, the CDR3 is TGTGCCAGCAGCTTCAGCGTCGGGGGGCTTGCAACTAATGAAAAACTGTTTTTT.

CDR3 bases: TGTGCCAGCAGTTATTCTACAGGGGAGGGACAGCCCCAGCATTTT. Translated: CASSYSTGEGQPQHF. The J gene is TRBJ1-5, the V gene TRBV6-6, with TRBD1 matching over 7 bases. The V gene's germline CDR1 is MNHNY and CDR2 SVGAGI (reference sequence). There are 15 residues in the CDR3. V lost 3 bases to trimming and J lost 7 bases; unmatched junction nucleotides: 9.

This clonotype was counted a few times. V and J are TRBV28 and TRBJ2-6; D gene ambiguous. There are 16 residues in the CDR3. Germline lookup yields CDR1 MDHEN and CDR2 SYDVKM. Trimming took off 4 bases at V and 2 bases at J, with 12 bases between the two ends. CDR3 bases: TGTGCCAGCAGTTCCGAAGGTTGGACTGGGGCCAACGTCCTGACTTTC. This translates into CASSSEGWTGANVLTF.

This chain connects TRBV7-6 to TRBJ1-2; perhaps TRBD1 as D (6 bases). The V gene lost 2 bases and the J gene lost 4 bases, with 14 bases spanning the gap. From germline, CDR1 is SGHVS and CDR2 FNYEAQ. CDR3 size: 15 residues. CDR3 sequence: CASSLTQGLGYGYTF. DNA for the CDR3: TGTGCCAGCAGCTTAACACAGGGACTGGGCTATGGCTACACCTTC.

This clonotype was seen more than once but under ten times. V gene TRBV7-2 combines with J gene TRBJ2-7; 8 bases agree with TRBD2. The CDR3 extends over 16 amino acids. V was clipped by 4 bases and J by 0 bases; unmatched bases: 8. CDR1 and CDR2 from the germline V gene are SGHTA and FQGNSA. The CDR3 sequence: CASSSRVAGPSYEQYF. CDR3 sequence (DNA): TGTGCCAGCAGCTCACGAGTAGCGGGGCCCTCCTACGAGCAGTACTTC.

The chain uses TRBV7-9 and TRBJ1-5; tentative D call: TRBD1 (5 bases). Germline V gene sequence: CDR1 SEHNR, CDR2 FQNEAQ (reference sequence). CDR3 length: 16 residues. Trimming cost V 5 bases and J 0 bases, with 14 bases left between them. CDR3 nucleotides: TGTGCCAGCAGCGCTCCGGGACGGTCTAGCAATCAGCCCCAGCATTTT. Amino acids: CASSAPGRSSNQPQHF. Supplemented by reference TRBV7-9 and TRBJ1-5, the full variable domain reads DTGVSQNPRHKITKRGQNVTFRCDPISEHNRLYWYRQTLGQGPEFLTYFQNEAQLEKSRLLSDRFSAERPKGSFSTLEIQRTEQGDSAMYLCASSAPGRSSNQPQHFGDGTRLSIL.

V gene TRBV7-9 combines with J gene TRBJ2-5; TRBD1 matches 10 bases. V gave up 0 bases and J gave up 5 bases; unmatched junction bases: 3. Germline V gene data show CDR1 as SEHNR and CDR2 as FQNEAQ (reference sequence). The CDR3 totals 15 residues. The CDR3 region is CASSLATGGLETQYF. The CDR3 DNA is TGTGCCAGCAGCTTAGCGACAGGGGGCTTGGAGACCCAGTACTTC.

The V call is TRBV3-1, the J call TRBJ2-3; TRBD2 matches 9 bases. This CDR3 contains 16 residues. CDR1 and CDR2 from the germline V gene are LGHDT and YNNKEL (reference sequence). The V and J ends lost 1 base and 6 bases, in that order; junction bases with no gene match: 8. The CDR3 nucleotides are TGTGCCAGCAGCCAAGCTGGCGGGCGGGGGGGGGATACGCAGTATTTT. Amino acid sequence: CASSQAGGRGGDTQYF.

The chain joins TRBV6-1 to TRBJ1-1, with D hard to call. The germline gives CDR1 MNHNS, CDR2 SASEGT. Trimming took off 7 bases at V and 2 bases at J, with 11 bases between the two ends. The CDR3 contains 13 residues. Here the CDR3 reads CASKPQFNTEAFF. The CDR3 DNA reads TGTGCCAGCAAACCGCAGTTTAACACTGAAGCTTTCTTT.

The V call is TRBV20-1, the J call TRBJ2-5, with unresolved D. Germline CDR1 and CDR2: DFQATT and SNEGSKA (reference sequence). The CDR3 is made up of 14 amino acids. V was cut by 3 bases and J by 2 bases, with 13 bases left in between. The CDR3 nucleotides are TGCAGTGCTAGCGAACCGACACCGCAAGAGACCCAGTACTTC. Translated: CSASEPTPQETQYF.

This chain links TRBV2 with TRBJ1-2; possible D gene TRBD1, 6 bases. CDR1 is SNHLY and CDR2 is FYNNEI in the germline V gene. The V end was cut by 10 bases, the J end by 4 bases, with 13 bases between. The CDR3 covers 12 residues. CDR3 region: CAKRGVGYGYTF. DNA of the CDR3: TGTGCCAAAAGGGGGGTTGGCTATGGCTACACCTTC.

The chain is built from TRBV4-2 and TRBJ1-1; D unresolved. Looked up from germline, CDR1 is LGHNA and CDR2 is YNFKEQ. V was trimmed by 6 bases and J by 3 bases, leaving 17 bases between them. The CDR3 consists of 15 residues. The CDR3 spells CASRNDPQEDTEAFF. The CDR3 DNA reads TGTGCCAGCAGAAACGATCCCCAGGAAGACACTGAAGCTTTCTTT.

The rearrangement joins TRBV28 to TRBJ2-1; no reliable D call. The V end was cut by 5 bases, the J end by 10 bases, with 15 bases between. CDR1 is MDHEN, CDR2 SYDVKM, per germline. The CDR3 runs 13 residues. The CDR3 loop is CASSQIFRNEQFF. For the CDR3, the DNA is TGTGCCAGCAGTCAAATTTTTAGGAACGAGCAGTTCTTC.

For the CDR3, the DNA is TGTGCCAGCAGCTCCGGGACTAGCGGGGTGCAAGAGACCCAGTACTTC. Amino acids: CASSSGTSGVQETQYF. The chain joins TRBV7-2 to TRBJ2-5; 13 bases agree with TRBD2. The germline V gene has CDR1 SGHTA and CDR2 FQGNSA. There are 16 residues in the CDR3. Trimming removed 4 bases from V and 2 bases from J; junction bases left unmatched: 4. Full variable domain (missing parts from reference TRBV7-2 and TRBJ2-5): GAGVSQSPSNKVTEKGKDVELRCDPISGHTALYWYRQSLGQGLEFLIYFQGNSAPDKSGLPSDRFSAERTGGSVSTLTIQRTQQEDSAVYLCASSSGTSGVQETQYFGPGTRLLVL.

The V gene is TRBV10-1, the J gene TRBJ2-3, with 8 bases aligning to TRBD2. Trimming cost V 5 bases and J 1 base; bases outside gene matches: 5. CDR3 length equals 15 residues. The V gene's germline CDR1 is WNHNN and CDR2 SYGVQD (reference sequence). CDR3 nucleotides: TGCGCCAGCAGTATGAGCGGGGGCCGCACAGATACGCAGTATTTT. It is translated as CASSMSGGRTDTQYF.

The V call is TRBV11-2, the J call TRBJ2-5, with 9 bases that match TRBD2. Germline loops: CDR1 SGHAT, CDR2 FQNNGV. The CDR3 runs 14 residues. Trimming cost V 5 bases and J 3 bases; bases outside gene matches: 4. CDR3 sequence (DNA): TGTGCCAGCAGCCAGCGGGGGGATGAAGAGACCCAGTACTTC. Translation: CASSQRGDEETQYF.

This clonotype has just a few counts. The chain employs TRBV7-2 and TRBJ1-2; 7 nucleotides align to TRBD1. The CDR3 has 13 residues. Germline-derived CDR1 and CDR2 are SGHTA and FQGNSA. The ends lost 5 bases at V and 3 bases at J; junction bases unmatched: 3. CDR3 region: CASSAGQHYGYTF. CDR3 DNA: TGTGCCAGCAGCGCGGGACAGCACTATGGCTACACCTTC. Complete variable domain (other parts from reference TRBV7-2 and TRBJ1-2): GAGVSQSPSNKVTEKGKDVELRCDPISGHTALYWYRQSLGQGLEFLIYFQGNSAPDKSGLPSDRFSAERTGGSVSTLTIQRTQQEDSAVYLCASSAGQHYGYTFGSGTRLTVV.

The J gene is TRBJ2-4, the V gene TRBV7-2; D might be TRBD2 (5 bases). The end of the DNA is better explained by TRBJ2-7, so the J call may be wrong. CDR1 and CDR2 (germline): SGHTA, FQGNSA. The length of the CDR3 is 14 residues. This CDR3 reads CASSLAAGGHEQYF. Written as DNA, the CDR3 is TGTGCCAGCAGCTTAGCGGCAGGAGGCCACGAGCAGTACTTC.

The rearrangement joins TRBV7-2 to TRBJ1-5; tentatively, D is TRBD1 (5 bases). Germline loops: CDR1 SGHTA, CDR2 FQGNSA. The V end lost 1 base, the J end lost 3 bases, and 7 bases lay between the germline ends. The CDR3 extends over 14 amino acids. The chain's CDR3 is CASSLVGANQPQHF. In DNA form, the CDR3 reads TGTGCCAGCAGCTTAGTAGGGGCCAATCAGCCCCAGCATTTT.

This clonotype was picked up a small number of times. The rearrangement uses TRBV12-3 or TRBV12-4 and TRBJ2-7, with 7 positions matching TRBD1. V gave up 5 bases and J gave up 3 bases; unmatched junction bases: 10. This CDR3 is 15 amino acids long. CDR3 protein: CASSRTGEGFYEQYF. CDR3 nucleotide sequence: TGTGCCAGCAGTCGGACAGGAGAGGGGTTCTACGAGCAGTACTTC.

Ten or more counts support this clonotype. This chain connects TRBV29-1 to TRBJ2-1, with D possibly TRBD2 on 6 matching bases. V was pared by 6 bases and J by 9 bases, with 18 bases between. The CDR3 spans 13 residues. Germline V CDR1 and CDR2: SQVTM, ANQGSEA. The CDR3 coding sequence is TGCAGCGTCCGAACATTCCTGGGGGGTGAGCAGTTCTTC. It is translated as CSVRTFLGGEQFF.

The CDR3 loop reads CAWSVWDQPGFGQYF. CDR3 bases: TGTGCCTGGAGTGTATGGGACCAACCGGGGTTTGGCCAGTACTTC. The V gene is TRBV30, the J gene TRBJ2-5; the D call may be TRBD1 or TRBD2 (5 bases each). Trimming took off 0 bases at V and 10 bases at J, with 21 bases between the two ends. The CDR3 sequence is 15 residues long. CDR1 and CDR2 (germline): GTSNPN, SVGIG (reference sequence).

The J gene is TRBJ2-1, the V gene TRBV29-1; D not certain. The V end lost 2 bases, the J end lost 7 bases, and 12 bases lay between the germline ends. Germline V gene data show CDR1 as SQVTM and CDR2 as ANQGSEA. The CDR3 sequence is 13 residues long. CDR3 DNA sequence: TGCAGCGTTGAATGGGTTCTGGGGAATGAGCAGTTCTTC. Its protein is CSVEWVLGNEQFF.

This clonotype was picked up a small number of times. The rearrangement uses TRBV29-1 and TRBJ2-7; the D call may be TRBD1 or TRBD2 (6 bases each). The CDR3 sequence is 13 residues long. V lost 7 bases and J lost 5, with 18 bases in between. The V gene's germline CDR1 is SQVTM and CDR2 ANQGSEA. The CDR3 protein is CSARVGGADEQYF. CDR3 nucleotides: TGCAGCGCACGCGTGGGGGGCGCGGACGAGCAGTACTTC.

This clonotype has more than one count but fewer than ten. V gene TRBV6-5 combines with J gene TRBJ2-5; 8 bases line up with TRBD1. In germline, CDR1 is MNHEY, CDR2 SVGAGI. This CDR3 has 13 residues. V dropped 5 bases and J dropped 4; count of bases not matched to a gene: 3. The CDR3 sequence: CASSAQGGETQYF. DNA of the CDR3: TGTGCCAGCAGTGCACAGGGGGGAGAGACCCAGTACTTC.

The J gene is TRBJ2-7, the V gene TRBV5-1, with D perhaps TRBD1 or TRBD2 (6 bases each). Germline CDR1 reads SGHRS; CDR2 reads YFSETQ. The CDR3 totals 16 residues. V dropped 5 bases and J dropped 1 base, with 19 bases sitting between them. CDR3: CASSRGGIDSSYEQYF. CDR3 nucleotide sequence: TGCGCCAGCAGTAGAGGGGGGATCGACTCTTCCTACGAGCAGTACTTC.

V gene TRBV7-9 combines with J gene TRBJ1-2; D is uncertain. The germline V gene encodes CDR1 SEHNR and CDR2 FQNEAQ (reference sequence). The CDR3 consists of 16 residues. Trimming shortened V by 0 bases and J by 4 bases, and 15 bases separated the two germline ends. DNA for the CDR3: TGTGCCAGCAGCTTAGCTGTTGGTCACCCTTCCTATGGCTACACCTTC. Its translation is CASSLAVGHPSYGYTF.